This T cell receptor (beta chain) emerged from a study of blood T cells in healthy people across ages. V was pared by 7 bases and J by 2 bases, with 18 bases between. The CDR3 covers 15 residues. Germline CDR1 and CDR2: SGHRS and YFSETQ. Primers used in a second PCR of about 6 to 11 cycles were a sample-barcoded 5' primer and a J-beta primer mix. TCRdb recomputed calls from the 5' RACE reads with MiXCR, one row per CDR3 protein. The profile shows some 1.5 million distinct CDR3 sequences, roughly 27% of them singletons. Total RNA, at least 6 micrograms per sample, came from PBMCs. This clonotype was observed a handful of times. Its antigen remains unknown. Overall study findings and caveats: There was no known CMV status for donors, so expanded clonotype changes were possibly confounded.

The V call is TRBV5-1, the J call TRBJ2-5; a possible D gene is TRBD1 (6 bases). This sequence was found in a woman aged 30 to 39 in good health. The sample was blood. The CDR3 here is CASVLQGTLQETQYF. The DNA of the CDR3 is TGCGCCAGCGTTCTACAGGGCACCCTGCAAGAGACCCAGTACTTC.